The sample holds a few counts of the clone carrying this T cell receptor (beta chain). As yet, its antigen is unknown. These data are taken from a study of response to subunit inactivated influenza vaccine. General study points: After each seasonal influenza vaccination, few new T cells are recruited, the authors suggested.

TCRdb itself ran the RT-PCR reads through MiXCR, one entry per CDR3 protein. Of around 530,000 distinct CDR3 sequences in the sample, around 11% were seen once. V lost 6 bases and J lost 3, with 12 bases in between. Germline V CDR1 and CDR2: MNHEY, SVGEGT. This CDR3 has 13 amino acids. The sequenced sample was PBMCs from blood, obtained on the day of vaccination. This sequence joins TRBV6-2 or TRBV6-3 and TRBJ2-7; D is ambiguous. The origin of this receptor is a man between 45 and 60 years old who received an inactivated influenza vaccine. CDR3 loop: CASSSRPDYEQYF. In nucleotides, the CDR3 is TGTGCCAGCAGCTCACGCCCCGACTACGAGCAGTACTTC.